The table lists the clone carrying this T cell receptor (beta chain) with many counts. Trimming shortened V by 1 base and J by 3 bases, and 4 bases separated the two germline ends. CDR1 is SGDLS, CDR2 YYNGEE, per germline. The CDR3 has 12 residues. This sample was included in a study of molecular identifiers for immune sequencing clone quantification. TCRdb fed the PCR reads into MiXCR, producing one record per CDR3 protein. The table has approximately 60,000 distinct CDR3 sequences, about 19% seen once. The sample comprised naive CD8+ T cells from blood, with Jurkat cell RNA spiked in. Documented subset: FACS-sorted CD8+CD4-CCR7+CD45RA+ naive T cells. The receptor was isolated from a human donor in good health. Some libraries in this study had Jurkat cell RNA spiked in. The chain is built from TRBV9 and TRBJ1-1; D is unresolved. The chain's CDR3 is CASSVLDTEAFF. In nucleotides, the CDR3 is TGTGCCAGCAGCGTATTGGACACTGAAGCTTTCTTT. Full variable domain (remainder filled in from reference TRBV9 and TRBJ1-1): DSGVTQTPKHLITATGQRVTLRCSPRSGDLSVYWYQQSLDQGLQFLIQYYNGEERAKGNILERFSAQQFPDLHSELNLSSLELGDSALYFCASSVLDTEAFFGQGTRLTVV.